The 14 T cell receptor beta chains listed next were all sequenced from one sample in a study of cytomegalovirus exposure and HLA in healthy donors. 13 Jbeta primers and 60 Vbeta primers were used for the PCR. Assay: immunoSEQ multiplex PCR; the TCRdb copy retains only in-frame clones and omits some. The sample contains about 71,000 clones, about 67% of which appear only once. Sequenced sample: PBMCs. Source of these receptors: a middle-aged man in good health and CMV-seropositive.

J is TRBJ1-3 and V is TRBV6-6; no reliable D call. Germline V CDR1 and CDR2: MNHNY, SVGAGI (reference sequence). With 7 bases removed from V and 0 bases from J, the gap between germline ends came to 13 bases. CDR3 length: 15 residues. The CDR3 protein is CASTLTAISGNTIYF. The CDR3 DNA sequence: TGTGCCAGCACCCTCACTGCCATCTCTGGAAACACCATATATTTT.

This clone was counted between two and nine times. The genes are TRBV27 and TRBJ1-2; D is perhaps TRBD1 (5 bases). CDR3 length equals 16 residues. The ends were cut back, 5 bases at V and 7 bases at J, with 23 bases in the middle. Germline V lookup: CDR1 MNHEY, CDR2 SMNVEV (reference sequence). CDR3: CASSQSTGFSSGGYTF. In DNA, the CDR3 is TGTGCCAGCAGTCAATCCACAGGTTTTTCGTCTGGTGGCTACACCTTC.

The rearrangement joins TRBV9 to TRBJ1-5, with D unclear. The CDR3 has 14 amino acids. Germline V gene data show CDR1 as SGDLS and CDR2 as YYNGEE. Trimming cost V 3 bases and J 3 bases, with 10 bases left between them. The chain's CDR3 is CASSGGSTNQPQHF. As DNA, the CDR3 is TGTGCCAGCAGCGGAGGGAGTACCAATCAGCCCCAGCATTTT. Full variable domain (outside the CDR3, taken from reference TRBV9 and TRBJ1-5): DSGVTQTPKHLITATGQRVTLRCSPRSGDLSVYWYQQSLDQGLQFLIQYYNGEERAKGNILERFSAQQFPDLHSELNLSSLELGDSALYFCASSGGSTNQPQHFGDGTRLSIL.

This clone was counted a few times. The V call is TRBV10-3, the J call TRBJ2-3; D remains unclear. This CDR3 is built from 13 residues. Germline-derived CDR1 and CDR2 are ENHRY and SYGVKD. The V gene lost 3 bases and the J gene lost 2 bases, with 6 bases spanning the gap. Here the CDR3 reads CAISDSSTDTQYF. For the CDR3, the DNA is TGTGCCATCAGTGACTCCTCCACAGATACGCAGTATTTT.

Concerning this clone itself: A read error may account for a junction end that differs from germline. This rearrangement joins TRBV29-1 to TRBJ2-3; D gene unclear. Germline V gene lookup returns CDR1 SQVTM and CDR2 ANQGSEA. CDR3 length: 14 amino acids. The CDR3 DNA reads TGCAGCGTTCAAGATAGAACCCGCACAGATACGCAGTATTTT. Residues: CSVQDRTRTDTQYF.

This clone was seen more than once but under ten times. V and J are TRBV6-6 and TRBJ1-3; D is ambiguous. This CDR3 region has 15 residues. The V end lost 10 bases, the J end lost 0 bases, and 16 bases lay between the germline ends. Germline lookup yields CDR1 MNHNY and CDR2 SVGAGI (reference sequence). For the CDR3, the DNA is TGTGCCACCAGCGCTCAGGCGAGCTCTGGAAACACCATATATTTT. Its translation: CATSAQASSGNTIYF.

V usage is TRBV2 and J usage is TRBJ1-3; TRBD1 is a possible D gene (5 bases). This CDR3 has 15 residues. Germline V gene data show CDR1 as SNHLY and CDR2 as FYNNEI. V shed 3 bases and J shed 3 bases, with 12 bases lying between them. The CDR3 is CASSERQGGGNTIYF. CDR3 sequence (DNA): TGTGCCAGCAGTGAGAGGCAGGGCGGTGGAAACACCATATATTTT.

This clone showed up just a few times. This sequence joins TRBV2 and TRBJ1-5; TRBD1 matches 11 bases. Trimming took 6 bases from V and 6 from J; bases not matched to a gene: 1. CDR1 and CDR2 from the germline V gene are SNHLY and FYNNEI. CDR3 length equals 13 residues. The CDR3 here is CASRGQGAQPQHF. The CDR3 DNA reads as TGTGCCAGCAGAGGACAGGGGGCTCAGCCCCAGCATTTT. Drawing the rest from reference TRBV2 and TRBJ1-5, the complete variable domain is EPEVTQTPSHQVTQMGQEVILRCVPISNHLYFYWYRQILGQKVEFLVSFYNNEISEKSEIFDDQFSVERPDGSNFTLKIRSTKLEDSAMYFCASRGQGAQPQHFGDGTRLSIL.

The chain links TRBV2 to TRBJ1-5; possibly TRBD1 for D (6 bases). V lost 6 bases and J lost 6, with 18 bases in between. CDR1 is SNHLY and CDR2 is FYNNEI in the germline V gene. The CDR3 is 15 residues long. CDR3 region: CASRGGRGGTQPQHF. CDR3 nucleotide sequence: TGTGCCAGCAGGGGGGGACGGGGGGGCACTCAGCCCCAGCATTTT. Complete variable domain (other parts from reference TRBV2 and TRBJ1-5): EPEVTQTPSHQVTQMGQEVILRCVPISNHLYFYWYRQILGQKVEFLVSFYNNEISEKSEIFDDQFSVERPDGSNFTLKIRSTKLEDSAMYFCASRGGRGGTQPQHFGDGTRLSIL.

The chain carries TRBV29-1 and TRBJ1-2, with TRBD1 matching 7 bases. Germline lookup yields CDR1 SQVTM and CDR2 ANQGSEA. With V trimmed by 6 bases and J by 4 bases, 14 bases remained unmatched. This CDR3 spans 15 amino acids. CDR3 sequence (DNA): TGCAGCGTGGCCGCTTCCGGGACAGAGATCTATGGCTACACCTTC. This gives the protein CSVAASGTEIYGYTF.

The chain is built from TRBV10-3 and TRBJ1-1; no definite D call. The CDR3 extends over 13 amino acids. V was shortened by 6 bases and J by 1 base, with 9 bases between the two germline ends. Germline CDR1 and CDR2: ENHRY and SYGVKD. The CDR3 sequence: CAIRQDSNTEAFF. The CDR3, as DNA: TGTGCCATCAGACAAGATTCGAACACTGAAGCTTTCTTT.

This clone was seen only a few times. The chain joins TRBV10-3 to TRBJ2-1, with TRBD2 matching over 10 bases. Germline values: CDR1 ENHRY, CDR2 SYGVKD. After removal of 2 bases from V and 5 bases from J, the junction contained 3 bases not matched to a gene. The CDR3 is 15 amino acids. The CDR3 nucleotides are TGTGCCATCAGTGAGATTAGCGGGAGGAACAATGAGCAGTTCTTC. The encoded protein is CAISEISGRNNEQFF.

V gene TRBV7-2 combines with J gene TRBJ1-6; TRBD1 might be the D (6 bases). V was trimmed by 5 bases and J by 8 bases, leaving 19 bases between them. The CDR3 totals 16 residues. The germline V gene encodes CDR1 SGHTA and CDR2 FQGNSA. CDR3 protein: CASSQRQDRAHSPLHF. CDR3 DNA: TGTGCCAGCAGCCAACGACAGGATAGAGCGCATTCACCCCTCCACTTT.

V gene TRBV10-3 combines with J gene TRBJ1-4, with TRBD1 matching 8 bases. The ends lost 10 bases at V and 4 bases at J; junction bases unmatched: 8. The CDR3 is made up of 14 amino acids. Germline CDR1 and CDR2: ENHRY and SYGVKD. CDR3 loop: CATADRADNEKLFF. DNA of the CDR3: TGTGCCACTGCGGACAGGGCGGATAATGAAAAACTGTTTTTT.